Presented here are 31 T cell receptor beta chains from one specimen sequenced in a study of shared clonotypes between healthy human individuals. Here immunoSEQ multiplex PCR was the method, and the copy in TCRdb shows in-frame clones only, minus some. The profile shows about 680,000 clones, around 72% of them singletons. The sample taken for sequencing was memory CD4+ T cells sorted from blood. Described subset: CD45RA-negative fraction. These receptors all stem from a woman between 25 and 40 years old in good health.

The V and J genes are TRBV28 and TRBJ2-7; D call uncertain. The CDR3 sequence is 12 residues long. CDR1 is MDHEN and CDR2 is SYDVKM in the germline V gene. V dropped 9 bases and J dropped 1 base, with 10 bases sitting between them. Here the CDR3 reads CASTTSSYEQYF. The CDR3 DNA is TGTGCCAGTACGACATCTTCCTACGAGCAGTACTTC.

This chain links TRBV4-1 with TRBJ1-2, with D maybe TRBD1 (6 bases). The V and J ends lost 6 bases and 3 bases respectively, with 11 bases between them. The CDR3 has 13 residues. CDR1 and CDR2 (germline): MGHRA, YSYEKL. The CDR3 DNA is TGCGCCAGCAGACAGGGACGGGACTATGGCTACACCTTC. It yields the protein CASRQGRDYGYTF.

This clone was seen many times. The chain combines TRBV5-1 with TRBJ1-5; 7 bases fit TRBD1. After removal of 1 base from V and 7 bases from J, the junction contained 5 bases not matched to a gene. The germline CDR1 and CDR2 sequences are SGHRS and YFSETQ. The CDR3 is made up of 14 amino acids. In DNA form, the CDR3 reads TGCGCCAGCAGCTTGACAGGGGTAGGCCAGCCCCAGCATTTT. Translation gives CASSLTGVGQPQHF.

As for this clone: This likely reflects a read error, since a far larger clone is one base away. Other nucleotide sequences from this sample produce the same CDR3. The chain links TRBV10-2 to TRBJ1-5; no clear D gene. V lost 6 bases, J lost 0 bases, and 6 bases lay in between. The CDR3 contains 13 residues. CDR1 is WSHSY, CDR2 SAAADI, per germline. The CDR3 loop reads CASRENSNQPQHF. CDR3 nucleotide sequence: TGCGCCAGCAGGGAGAATAGCAATCAGCCCCAGCATTTT.

In this sample, this clone turned up a few times. The chain uses TRBV19 and TRBJ1-5, with D possibly matching TRBD1 (5 bases). Germline V gives CDR1 LNHDA, CDR2 SQIVND (reference sequence). The CDR3 sequence is 14 residues long. The V gene lost 6 bases and the J gene lost 3 bases, with 12 bases spanning the gap. CDR3 in DNA: TGTGCCAGTAGACTACAGGTGTACAATCAGCCCCAGCATTTT. As protein: CASRLQVYNQPQHF.

Turning to this clone: Possible read error: a much larger clone is one base away. The J gene is TRBJ2-2, the V gene TRBV5-1, with 8 bases that match TRBD1. The germline gives CDR1 SGHRS, CDR2 YFSETQ. This CDR3 region has 15 residues. With V trimmed by 2 bases and J by 3 bases, 3 bases remained unmatched. DNA of the CDR3: TGCGCCAGCAGCTTAATGGACAGGGACACCGGGGAGCTGTTTTTT. This sequence encodes CASSLMDRDTGELFF.

This clone was recorded a few times. The chain combines TRBV19 with TRBJ2-1, with D possibly matching TRBD2 (6 bases). Germline V gene lookup returns CDR1 LNHDA and CDR2 SQIVND (reference sequence). Trimming shortened V by 3 bases and J by 3 bases, and 18 bases separated the two germline ends. This CDR3 comprises 17 residues. The CDR3 loop is CASSIIAANDLYNEQFF. For the CDR3, the DNA is TGTGCCAGTAGTATTATAGCGGCGAATGACCTCTACAATGAGCAGTTCTTC.

A few counts support this clone. V gene TRBV28 combines with J gene TRBJ1-1; D perhaps matches TRBD1 (5 bases). Germline V gene sequence: CDR1 MDHEN, CDR2 SYDVKM. The CDR3 length is 13 residues. The V gene lost 6 bases and the J gene lost 5 bases, with 13 bases spanning the gap. In DNA form, the CDR3 reads TGTGCCAGCAGGGGGACCAGCGGAACTGAAGCTTTCTTT. Translating gives CASRGTSGTEAFF. The variable domain in full, completed from reference TRBV28 and TRBJ1-1, reads DVKVTQSSRYLVKRTGEKVFLECVQDMDHENMFWYRQDPGLGLRLIYFSYDVKMKEKGDIPEGYSVSREKKERFSLILESASTNQTSMYLCASRGTSGTEAFFGQGTRLTVV.

The J gene is TRBJ1-2, the V gene TRBV7-9; 7 bases fit TRBD1. After removal of 5 bases from V and 2 bases from J, the junction contained 5 bases not matched to a gene. CDR1 SEHNR and CDR2 FQNEAQ come from the germline V gene (reference sequence). The CDR3 covers 14 residues. CDR3 loop: CASSDVTGNYGYTF. DNA for the CDR3: TGTGCCAGCAGCGACGTGACAGGGAACTATGGCTACACCTTC.

For this clone: Since a much larger clone is just one base distant, this may be a read error. The V call is TRBV25-1, the J call TRBJ2-6; 13 bases are shared with TRBD2. The V and J ends lost 3 bases and 2 bases, in that order; junction bases with no gene match: 1. The CDR3 spans 17 residues. Germline V lookup: CDR1 MGHDK, CDR2 SYGVNS. CDR3 coding DNA: TGTGCCAGCAGTGATGGACTAGCGGGAGCTGGGGCCAACGTCCTGACTTTC. This translates into CASSDGLAGAGANVLTF.

This chain joins TRBV6-6 and TRBJ1-4; D remains unclear. V was trimmed by 2 bases and J by 8 bases, leaving 15 bases between them. The V gene's germline CDR1 is MNHNY and CDR2 SVGAGI (reference sequence). The CDR3 is 15 amino acids. The CDR3 nucleotides read TGTGCCAGCAGTTACGGGCGGACTAATCGAGAAAAACTGTTTTTT. Its protein is CASSYGRTNREKLFF.

V usage is TRBV28 and J usage is TRBJ2-2, with 10 bases lining up with TRBD2. This CDR3 comprises 17 residues. The V and J ends lost 5 bases and 1 base, in that order; junction bases with no gene match: 7. Germline V gives CDR1 MDHEN, CDR2 SYDVKM. Here the CDR3 reads CASSPSRTSGNTGELFF. For the CDR3, the DNA is TGTGCCAGCAGTCCATCCCGGACTAGCGGGAACACCGGGGAGCTGTTTTTT.

The chain couples TRBV2 to TRBJ2-7; either TRBD1 or TRBD2 may fit D (6 bases each). CDR1 and CDR2 from the germline V gene are SNHLY and FYNNEI. The CDR3 consists of 17 residues. V was cut by 6 bases and J by 1 base, with 22 bases left in between. CDR3 protein: CASREGGSFRFSYEQYF. CDR3 nucleotide sequence: TGTGCCAGCAGGGAGGGGGGATCTTTCCGCTTTTCCTACGAGCAGTACTTC. The variable domain in full, with the rest retrieved from reference TRBV2 and TRBJ2-7, is EPEVTQTPSHQVTQMGQEVILRCVPISNHLYFYWYRQILGQKVEFLVSFYNNEISEKSEIFDDQFSVERPDGSNFTLKIRSTKLEDSAMYFCASREGGSFRFSYEQYFGPGTRLTVT.

About this clone: Other DNA sequences in this specimen translate into the identical CDR3. This chain joins TRBV5-1 and TRBJ1-2; D not resolved. Per germline, CDR1 SGHRS and CDR2 YFSETQ. The CDR3 contains 13 residues. V was cut by 0 bases and J by 4 bases, with 7 bases left in between. Here the CDR3 DNA reads TGCGCCAGCAGCTTGGTTGGAGGCTATGGCTACACCTTC. Protein: CASSLVGGYGYTF.

This clone was detected once. As DNA, the CDR3 is TGTGCCAGCAGCCGGTCGGATGGAGAGACCCAGTACTTC. Its translation: CASSRSDGETQYF. This chain uses TRBV11-2 with TRBJ2-5; D gene uncertain. V was trimmed by 5 bases and J by 4 bases, leaving 11 bases between them. The CDR3 totals 13 residues. The germline gives CDR1 SGHAT, CDR2 FQNNGV.

This chain connects TRBV6-1 to TRBJ2-4, with D perhaps matching TRBD1 or TRBD2 (5 bases each). CDR3 length: 16 amino acids. CDR1 and CDR2 from the germline V gene are MNHNS and SASEGT. V lost 2 bases, J lost 12 bases, and 23 bases lay in between. The CDR3 DNA reads TGTGCCAGCAGTGAAAATGCAAGTTCAGGGAAGGGGAGTCAGTACTTC. This translates into CASSENASSGKGSQYF.

V gene TRBV7-3 combines with J gene TRBJ2-5; 7 bases fit TRBD2. Looked up from germline, CDR1 is SGHTA and CDR2 is FQGTGA. J gave up 5 bases and V 5 bases, and 5 bases lay outside the gene matches. The CDR3 spans 13 residues. In nucleotides, the CDR3 is TGTGCCAGCAGCGTAGCGGGTTGGGAGACCCAGTACTTC. Protein product: CASSVAGWETQYF.

Comment on this clone: Other nucleotide sequences from this sample produce the same CDR3. The chain links TRBV28 to TRBJ2-7; D is perhaps TRBD2 (5 bases). CDR1 MDHEN and CDR2 SYDVKM come from the germline V gene. V lost 2 bases and J 1 base, leaving 6 bases between the germline ends. CDR3 length equals 13 residues. The DNA for the CDR3 is TGTGCCAGCAGTTTACCGGGGTCCTACGAGCAGTACTTC. This gives the protein CASSLPGSYEQYF.

The sample holds a few counts of this clone. This chain connects TRBV27 to TRBJ1-5, with D uncertain. This CDR3 contains 13 residues. Germline lookup yields CDR1 MNHEY and CDR2 SMNVEV (reference sequence). Trimming pared 3 bases from V and 5 bases from J, leaving 8 bases between. CDR3 DNA sequence: TGTGCCAGCAGTTTCACCCTTTATCAGCCCCAGCATTTT. It yields the protein CASSFTLYQPQHF.

The genes are TRBV10-3 and TRBJ2-1, with TRBD2 identical over 11 bases. There are 15 residues in the CDR3. The V gene's germline CDR1 is ENHRY and CDR2 SYGVKD. V shed 6 bases and J 8 bases; nucleotides not matched to a gene: 9. CDR3 in DNA: TGTGCCATCAGAGAAACTAGCGGGAGTTTGGATGAGCAGTTCTTC. Translated: CAIRETSGSLDEQFF.

The genes are TRBV11-2 and TRBJ2-1, with D possibly matching TRBD2 (5 bases). The CDR3 runs to 15 residues. V lost 5 bases to trimming and J lost 0 bases, with 11 bases between them. Per germline, CDR1 SGHAT and CDR2 FQNNGV. CDR3: CASSGGQSSYNEQFF. CDR3 in DNA: TGTGCCAGCAGCGGCGGGCAGAGCTCCTACAATGAGCAGTTCTTC.

V and J are TRBV6-1 and TRBJ1-4; D may be TRBD1 (5 bases). V was shortened by 8 bases and J by 0 bases, with 10 bases between the two germline ends. There are 14 residues in the CDR3. From germline, CDR1 is MNHNS and CDR2 SASEGT. The CDR3 nucleotides read TGTGCCAGCTTGGAGACAGCAACTAATGAAAAACTGTTTTTT. It codes for CASLETATNEKLFF.

This chain connects TRBV4-2 to TRBJ2-7, with 7 bases lining up with TRBD2. With 1 base clipped from V and 5 bases from J, the junction kept 11 bases outside the gene matches. Per the germline V gene, CDR1 is LGHNA and CDR2 is YNFKEQ. This CDR3 has 16 residues. DNA of the CDR3: TGTGCCAGCAGCCAAGGGACGGGAGGATCGAGTAACGAGCAGTACTTC. Amino acid sequence: CASSQGTGGSSNEQYF.

This chain joins TRBV7-2 and TRBJ2-2; the D gene is possibly TRBD2 (6 bases). V shed 8 bases and J shed 6 bases, with 19 bases lying between them. CDR3 length: 15 amino acids. Looked up from germline, CDR1 is SGHTA and CDR2 is FQGNSA. The CDR3 reads CASGRAGPGAGELFF. DNA for the CDR3: TGTGCCAGCGGAAGAGCGGGTCCGGGCGCCGGGGAGCTGTTTTTT.

Concerning this clone: This sample also contains other DNA sequences that code for the same CDR3. This sequence joins TRBV6-6 and TRBJ2-7; D is possibly TRBD1 or TRBD2 (7 bases each). The germline V and J ends were trimmed by 0 bases and 4 bases, with 13 bases remaining between them. This CDR3 has 15 amino acids. From germline, CDR1 is MNHNY and CDR2 SVGAGI (reference sequence). In nucleotides, the CDR3 is TGTGCCAGCAGTTACTCGAGGCAGGGGGGGTACGAGCAGTACTTC. This translates into CASSYSRQGGYEQYF.

Comment on this clone: Other DNA sequences in the same sample also yield this CDR3. The CDR3 spells CASSVAGGPGETQYF. CDR3 nucleotide sequence: TGTGCCAGCAGCGTAGCGGGAGGGCCGGGGGAGACCCAGTACTTC. The chain uses TRBV5-4 and TRBJ2-5; 11 nucleotides agree with TRBD2. V lost 4 bases and J lost 5; bases outside the gene matches: 7. This CDR3 is 15 amino acids long. Germline V CDR1 and CDR2: SGHNT, YYREEE (reference sequence). Full variable domain (outside the CDR3, taken from reference TRBV5-4 and TRBJ2-5): ETGVTQSPTHLIKTRGQQVTLRCSSQSGHNTVSWYQQALGQGPQFIFQYYREEENGRGNFPPRFSGLQFPNYSSELNVNALELDDSALYLCASSVAGGPGETQYFGPGTRLLVL.

The V call is TRBV11-2, the J call TRBJ2-1, with TRBD2 matching over 8 bases. Germline lookup yields CDR1 SGHAT and CDR2 FQNNGV. J gave up 2 bases and V 1 base, and 4 bases lay outside the gene matches. This CDR3 has 16 residues. The DNA of the CDR3 is TGTGCCAGCAGCTTAGGGTACGGGAGGGCCTACAATGAGCAGTTCTTC. Translating gives CASSLGYGRAYNEQFF.

V usage is TRBV5-1 and J usage is TRBJ2-1, with 9 bases lining up with TRBD2. The CDR3 runs 15 residues. Germline CDR1 reads SGHRS; CDR2 reads YFSETQ. Trimming removed 3 bases from V and 7 bases from J; junction bases left unmatched: 8. The CDR3 is CASSSTSGAWNEQFF. For the CDR3, the DNA is TGCGCCAGCAGCTCGACTAGCGGAGCGTGGAATGAGCAGTTCTTC. The entire variable domain, with the rest obtained from reference TRBV5-1 and TRBJ2-1, is as follows: KAGVTQTPRYLIKTRGQQVTLSCSPISGHRSVSWYQQTPGQGLQFLFEYFSETQRNKGNFPGRFSGRQFSNSRSEMNVSTLELGDSALYLCASSSTSGAWNEQFFGPGTRLTVL.

This chain uses TRBV7-8 with TRBJ2-5; D remains unclear. This CDR3 region has 17 residues. V lost 0 bases, J lost 1 base, and 15 bases lay in between. The germline V gene has CDR1 SGHVS and CDR2 FQNEAQ. The CDR3 DNA reads TGTGCCAGCAGCTTAGCGCGTGAAGACTCAACCCAAGAGACCCAGTACTTC. Amino acid sequence: CASSLAREDSTQETQYF.

CDR3 sequence reads: CASSVTGTGVATNEKLFF. The CDR3 region has the DNA TGTGCCAGCAGTGTCACCGGGACAGGTGTAGCAACTAATGAAAAACTGTTTTTT. The chain has TRBV28 and TRBJ1-4, with TRBD1 matching over 8 bases. Germline V lookup: CDR1 MDHEN, CDR2 SYDVKM. The CDR3 has 18 residues. The V segment lost 5 bases and the J segment 0 bases; nucleotides outside the gene matches: 11.

The V and J genes are TRBV19 and TRBJ2-1; 14 bases line up with TRBD2. The length of the CDR3 is 15 residues. With 5 bases clipped from V and 15 bases from J, the junction kept 12 bases outside the gene matches. The germline gives CDR1 LNHDA, CDR2 SQIVND (reference sequence). Written as DNA, the CDR3 is TGTGCCAGTAGTTTCCAGACTAGCGGGAGGGGTCAGCTGTTCTTC. It translates to CASSFQTSGRGQLFF.